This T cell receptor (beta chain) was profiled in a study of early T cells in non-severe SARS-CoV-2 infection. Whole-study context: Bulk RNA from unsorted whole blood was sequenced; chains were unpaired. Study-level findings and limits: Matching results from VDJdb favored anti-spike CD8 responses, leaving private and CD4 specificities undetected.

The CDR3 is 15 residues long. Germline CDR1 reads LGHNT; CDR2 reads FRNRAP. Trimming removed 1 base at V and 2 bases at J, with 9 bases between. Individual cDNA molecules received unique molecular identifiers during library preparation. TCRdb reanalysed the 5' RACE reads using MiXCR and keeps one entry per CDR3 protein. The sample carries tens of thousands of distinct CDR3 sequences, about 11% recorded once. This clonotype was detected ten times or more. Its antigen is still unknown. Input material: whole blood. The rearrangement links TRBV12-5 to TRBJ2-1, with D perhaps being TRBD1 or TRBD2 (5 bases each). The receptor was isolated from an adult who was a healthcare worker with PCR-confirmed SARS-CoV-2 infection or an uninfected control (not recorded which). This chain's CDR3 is CASGLARDPYNEQFF. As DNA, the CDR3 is TGTGCTAGTGGTTTGGCCCGGGACCCCTACAATGAGCAGTTCTTC.